The source of this T cell receptor beta chain is a study of T-cell memory formation after mild COVID-19. Study information: The two donors had largely donor-specific TCR clusters. Study findings and constraints: There was no confirmation that second-wave clones peaking on day 37 were SARS-CoV-2 specific. Clones that contracted from day 15 to 85 were balanced CD4/CD8, while later expanders leaned CD4+.

TCR alpha and TCR beta cDNA libraries with sample barcodes and UMIs came from 5'RACE using constant-segment primers. TCRdb reanalysed the 5' RACE reads using MiXCR and keeps one entry per CDR3 protein. Altogether roughly 500,000 distinct CDR3 sequences are present, around 21% being singletons, with the ten largest covering around an eighth. This clonotype was detected only a few times. Antigen: not known. The germline gives CDR1 KGHSH, CDR2 LQKENI. The CDR3 is made up of 15 amino acids. With 3 bases removed from V and 0 bases from J, the gap between germline ends came to 9 bases. This chain links TRBV18 with TRBJ1-3; no firm D call. The sample taken for sequencing was PBMCs or a T cell subset sorted from them (not recorded which). The TCR sequence derives from an adult woman who had mild COVID-19 (a few samples of this study predate the infection). Cell type and time point are not known. CDR3 nucleotides: TGTGCCAGCTCACCTTTACAGCCCTCTGGAAACACCATATATTTT. Its translation is CASSPLQPSGNTIYF.